This T cell receptor beta chain derives from a study of shared clonotypes between healthy human individuals. Study-level points and caveats: Blood was the only sampled material, and tissue repertoires likely differ. Among non-shared clonotypes, generation probabilities were lower than among those shared by all four donors.

Replicate PCRs for sorted subsets used approximately 220 ng DNA; this equaled tens of thousands of T cell genomes. Clones were sequenced by immunoSEQ multiplex PCR, and TCRdb holds only the in-frame ones, with some missing. The sample includes approximately 530,000 clones, 90% to 97% of them seen just once. Per the germline V gene, CDR1 is SGHTA and CDR2 is FQGNSA. Trimming cost V 8 bases and J 1 base; bases outside gene matches: 7. The length of the CDR3 is 15 residues. For this clone: Its antigen is unknown.

What was sequenced was naive CD4+ T cells sorted from blood. Subset meaning: CD45RA+ positively selected. The rearrangement uses TRBV7-2 and TRBJ2-2; 7 bases are a match to TRBD1. The clonotype was recovered from a woman aged 30 to 39 in good health. CDR3 sequence: CASQGGRRNTGELFF. The CDR3, as DNA: TGTGCCAGCCAAGGGGGCAGACGGAACACCGGGGAGCTGTTTTTT.